Listed below are T cell receptor beta chains from one sample, sequenced in a study of cytomegalovirus exposure and HLA in healthy donors. Profiling relied on immunoSEQ multiplex PCR, and the TCRdb table lists in-frame clones only, not all of them. The table lists some 150,000 clones, approximately 80% of them singletons. Material: PBMCs. The source of these receptors is a woman in her twenties or thirties in good health and CMV-seropositive. The CDR3 runs from the conserved cysteine through the conserved F or W. The order of the fields is J gene, V gene, D gene, clone size, CDR3 protein, CDR3 DNA. A D gene is named only where the DNA matches it firmly. The listing skips clone size in some rows; elsewhere it reads once, few, many or a size class.

j_gene: TRBJ1-4
v_gene: TRBV5-1
d_gene: -
abundance: -
CDR3aa: CASARKPGQGPEKLFF
CDR3nt: TGCGCCAGCGCTAGGAAACCGGGACAAGGACCGGAAAAACTGTTTTTT

j_gene: TRBJ1-2
v_gene: TRBV7-3
d_gene: -
abundance: few
CDR3aa: CASSLLGGSEGYTF
CDR3nt: TGTGCCAGCAGCTTATTGGGGGGTAGCGAGGGCTACACCTTC

j_gene: TRBJ1-2
v_gene: TRBV5-1
d_gene: -
abundance: -
CDR3aa: CASSSFSGLVSGYTF
CDR3nt: TGCGCCAGCAGTTCTTTCTCAGGGTTAGTGTCCGGCTACACCTTC

j_gene: TRBJ2-3
v_gene: TRBV19
d_gene: TRBD2
abundance: -
CDR3aa: CASSSGGGNTQYF
CDR3nt: TGTGCCAGTTCTAGCGGGGGCGGGAATACGCAGTATTTT

j_gene: TRBJ2-5
v_gene: TRBV9
d_gene: -
abundance: -
CDR3aa: CASSSQGLIQETQYF
CDR3nt: TGTGCCAGCAGCTCCCAGGGGCTGATCCAGGAGACCCAGTACTTC

j_gene: TRBJ1-2
v_gene: TRBV29-1
d_gene: -
abundance: -
CDR3aa: CSVDSDLNYGYTF
CDR3nt: TGCAGCGTTGACAGCGACCTAAACTATGGCTACACCTTC

j_gene: TRBJ2-2
v_gene: TRBV11-3
d_gene: TRBD1
abundance: -
CDR3aa: CASSSRDRNTGELFF
CDR3nt: TGTGCCAGCAGCTCCCGGGACAGAAACACCGGGGAGCTGTTTTTT

j_gene: TRBJ1-2
v_gene: TRBV7-2
d_gene: -
abundance: -
CDR3aa: CASSLVTVLGYTF
CDR3nt: TGTGCCAGCAGCTTGGTAACAGTCCTTGGCTACACCTTC

j_gene: TRBJ1-1
v_gene: TRBV6-5
d_gene: TRBD1
abundance: -
CDR3aa: CASSSRPTGGNTEAFF
CDR3nt: TGTGCCAGCAGTTCCCGCCCGACAGGGGGGAACACTGAAGCTTTCTTT

j_gene: TRBJ2-7
v_gene: TRBV7-2
d_gene: TRBD1
abundance: -
CDR3aa: CASSFGTGWGEQYF
CDR3nt: TGTGCCAGCAGCTTCGGGACAGGGTGGGGCGAGCAGTACTTC

j_gene: TRBJ2-3
v_gene: TRBV18
d_gene: -
abundance: -
CDR3aa: CASSPYTDTQYF
CDR3nt: TGTGCCAGCTCACCCTACACAGATACGCAGTATTTT

j_gene: TRBJ2-5
v_gene: TRBV4-2
d_gene: TRBD2
abundance: -
CDR3aa: CASSQGLAGGQETQYF
CDR3nt: TGTGCCAGCAGCCAAGGCTTGGCGGGGGGACAAGAGACCCAGTACTTC

j_gene: TRBJ2-3
v_gene: TRBV5-4
d_gene: TRBD2
abundance: -
CDR3aa: CASSSGTSGGVTDTQYF
CDR3nt: TGTGCCAGCAGCTCCGGGACTAGCGGGGGGGTCACAGATACGCAGTATTTT

j_gene: TRBJ1-2
v_gene: TRBV12-5
d_gene: -
abundance: once
CDR3aa: CASGLADFLVYGYTF
CDR3nt: TGTGCTAGTGGTTTGGCGGACTTTCTGGTTTATGGCTACACCTTC

j_gene: TRBJ2-3
v_gene: TRBV7-9
d_gene: -
abundance: -
CDR3aa: CASSFGLPSTDTQYF
CDR3nt: TGTGCCAGCAGCTTCGGACTGCCTAGCACAGATACGCAGTATTTT

j_gene: TRBJ2-1
v_gene: TRBV15
d_gene: TRBD2
abundance: -
CDR3aa: CASSGGYNEQFF
CDR3nt: TGTGCCAGTAGCGGGGGGTACAATGAGCAGTTCTTC

j_gene: TRBJ1-4
v_gene: TRBV7-6
d_gene: TRBD1
abundance: -
CDR3aa: CASSSKVLQGGASANEKLFF
CDR3nt: TGTGCCAGCAGCTCAAAGGTCTTACAGGGGGGGGCTTCGGCTAATGAAAAACTGTTTTTT

j_gene: TRBJ2-7
v_gene: TRBV19
d_gene: -
abundance: -
CDR3aa: CASSIDLDYYEQYF
CDR3nt: TGTGCCAGTAGTATAGATCTGGACTACTACGAGCAGTACTTC

j_gene: TRBJ2-2
v_gene: TRBV12-5
d_gene: -
abundance: -
CDR3aa: CASGLLPNTGELFF
CDR3nt: TGTGCTAGTGGTTTGCTACCGAACACCGGGGAGCTGTTTTTT

j_gene: TRBJ1-5
v_gene: TRBV19
d_gene: -
abundance: -
CDR3aa: CASSIVGGGDSNQPQHF
CDR3nt: TGTGCCAGTAGTATAGTAGGGGGAGGGGATAGCAATCAGCCCCAGCATTTT

j_gene: TRBJ1-5
v_gene: TRBV29-1
d_gene: -
abundance: -
CDR3aa: CSVAAGWDQPQHF
CDR3nt: TGCAGCGTTGCAGCAGGGTGGGATCAGCCCCAGCATTTT

j_gene: TRBJ2-2
v_gene: TRBV5-1
d_gene: TRBD2
abundance: -
CDR3aa: CASSLMRTSGGPSPGELFF
CDR3nt: TGCGCCAGCAGCTTGATGCGGACTAGCGGGGGCCCATCCCCCGGGGAGCTGTTTTTT

j_gene: TRBJ1-2
v_gene: TRBV7-2
d_gene: -
abundance: -
CDR3aa: CASSRRSVYGYTF
CDR3nt: TGTGCCAGCAGCCGCCGATCAGTCTATGGCTACACCTTC

j_gene: TRBJ1-3
v_gene: TRBV18
d_gene: TRBD1
abundance: -
CDR3aa: CASSPGTGAISGNTIYF
CDR3nt: TGTGCCAGCTCACCTGGGACAGGGGCTATCTCTGGAAACACCATATATTTT

j_gene: TRBJ2-7
v_gene: TRBV9
d_gene: TRBD1
abundance: -
CDR3aa: CASSVGQGAFYEQYF
CDR3nt: TGTGCCAGCAGCGTCGGACAGGGGGCGTTCTACGAGCAGTACTTC

j_gene: TRBJ2-7
v_gene: TRBV28
d_gene: TRBD2
abundance: -
CDR3aa: CASSLRGGPYEQYF
CDR3nt: TGTGCCAGCAGTTTACGGGGGGGGCCCTACGAGCAGTACTTC

j_gene: TRBJ1-2
v_gene: TRBV2
d_gene: -
abundance: few
CDR3aa: CASSDVGLANYGYTF
CDR3nt: TGTGCCAGCAGTGACGTAGGACTAGCTAACTATGGCTACACCTTC

j_gene: TRBJ1-2
v_gene: TRBV6-6
d_gene: TRBD1
abundance: -
CDR3aa: CASTSPGTVKYGYTF
CDR3nt: TGTGCCAGCACGTCGCCTGGGACAGTGAAATATGGCTACACCTTC

j_gene: TRBJ1-2
v_gene: TRBV9
d_gene: -
abundance: -
CDR3aa: CASSVVSQGNYGYTF
CDR3nt: TGTGCCAGCAGCGTAGTGAGCCAGGGGAACTATGGCTACACCTTC

j_gene: TRBJ2-1
v_gene: TRBV5-4
d_gene: -
abundance: -
CDR3aa: CASSLVAGDYINEQFF
CDR3nt: TGTGCCAGCAGCTTGGTTGCAGGCGACTATATCAATGAGCAGTTCTTC

j_gene: TRBJ1-1
v_gene: TRBV6-5
d_gene: -
abundance: -
CDR3aa: CASSYNPRVNTEAFF
CDR3nt: TGTGCCAGCAGTTATAATCCCAGGGTAAACACTGAAGCTTTCTTT

j_gene: TRBJ1-1
v_gene: TRBV11-2
d_gene: -
abundance: -
CDR3aa: CASSLSFRMNTEAFF
CDR3nt: TGTGCCAGCAGCTTGTCCTTCAGAATGAACACTGAAGCTTTCTTT

j_gene: TRBJ2-1
v_gene: TRBV19
d_gene: -
abundance: -
CDR3aa: CASSIGSSSGEQFF
CDR3nt: TGTGCCAGTAGTATTGGGAGTAGCTCCGGTGAGCAGTTCTTC

j_gene: TRBJ1-2
v_gene: TRBV5-1
d_gene: TRBD1
abundance: few
CDR3aa: CASSGQGISYGYTF
CDR3nt: TGCGCCAGCAGCGGACAGGGTATCTCATATGGCTACACCTTC

j_gene: TRBJ1-1
v_gene: TRBV2
d_gene: TRBD1
abundance: -
CDR3aa: CASSDYSSTGGVNTEAFF
CDR3nt: TGTGCCAGCAGTGATTACAGTTCGACAGGGGGCGTGAACACTGAAGCTTTCTTT

j_gene: TRBJ2-1
v_gene: TRBV7-3
d_gene: -
abundance: -
CDR3aa: CASSQGVNNEQFF
CDR3nt: TGTGCCAGCAGCCAAGGGGTGAACAATGAGCAGTTCTTC

j_gene: TRBJ2-7
v_gene: TRBV9
d_gene: -
abundance: -
CDR3aa: CASSVGGQSYEQYF
CDR3nt: TGTGCCAGCAGCGTAGGGGGCCAGTCCTACGAGCAGTACTTC

j_gene: TRBJ1-3
v_gene: TRBV5-5
d_gene: -
abundance: few
CDR3aa: CASSLSGASGNTIYF
CDR3nt: TGTGCCAGCAGCTTGTCCGGAGCTTCTGGAAACACCATATATTTT

j_gene: TRBJ1-2
v_gene: TRBV6-6
d_gene: TRBD1
abundance: few
CDR3aa: CASSYPGQGRDYGYTF
CDR3nt: TGTGCCAGCAGTTACCCGGGACAGGGTAGGGACTATGGCTACACCTTC

j_gene: TRBJ1-6
v_gene: TRBV5-6
d_gene: TRBD1
abundance: -
CDR3aa: CASSYRDRGRTYNSPLHF
CDR3nt: TGTGCCAGCAGCTACCGGGACAGGGGAAGGACCTATAATTCACCCCTCCACTTT

j_gene: TRBJ1-2
v_gene: TRBV28
d_gene: TRBD1
abundance: -
CDR3aa: CASSQPRDRDHGYTF
CDR3nt: TGTGCCAGCAGTCAACCAAGGGACAGGGATCATGGCTACACCTTC

j_gene: TRBJ2-3
v_gene: TRBV6-5
d_gene: -
abundance: -
CDR3aa: CASSYRRGKDTQYF
CDR3nt: TGTGCCAGCAGTTACCGCCGGGGGAAGGATACGCAGTATTTT

j_gene: TRBJ2-7
v_gene: TRBV28
d_gene: -
abundance: -
CDR3aa: CASTSSYEQYF
CDR3nt: TGTGCCAGCACGTCCTCCTACGAGCAGTACTTC

j_gene: TRBJ2-7
v_gene: TRBV11-3
d_gene: -
abundance: -
CDR3aa: CASSFGTGPYEQYF
CDR3nt: TGTGCCAGCAGCTTTGGAACAGGGCCCTACGAGCAGTACTTC

j_gene: TRBJ1-5
v_gene: TRBV30
d_gene: -
abundance: -
CDR3aa: CAWSVLGMKHF
CDR3nt: TGTGCCTGGAGTGTACTTGGTATGAAGCATTTT

j_gene: TRBJ2-3
v_gene: TRBV15
d_gene: -
abundance: -
CDR3aa: CATSRGTGYTDTQYF
CDR3nt: TGTGCCACCAGCAGAGGTACAGGTTACACAGATACGCAGTATTTT

j_gene: TRBJ2-1
v_gene: TRBV13
d_gene: TRBD2
abundance: few
CDR3aa: CASSLRRGLYNEQFF
CDR3nt: TGTGCCAGCAGCTTACGGCGGGGGTTATACAATGAGCAGTTCTTC

j_gene: TRBJ1-2
v_gene: TRBV27
d_gene: -
abundance: -
CDR3aa: CASIPQSRGPNYGYTF
CDR3nt: TGTGCCAGCATCCCCCAATCCAGGGGACCTAACTATGGCTACACCTTC

j_gene: TRBJ2-5
v_gene: TRBV5-1
d_gene: -
abundance: few
CDR3aa: CASSPDGQYETQYF
CDR3nt: TGCGCCAGCAGCCCTGACGGACAGTACGAGACCCAGTACTTC

j_gene: TRBJ2-3
v_gene: TRBV5-4
d_gene: -
abundance: -
CDR3aa: CASSFDRQTDTQYF
CDR3nt: TGTGCCAGCAGCTTTGACAGGCAGACAGATACGCAGTATTTT

j_gene: TRBJ2-1
v_gene: TRBV7-6
d_gene: -
abundance: few
CDR3aa: CASSLVSQRNEQFF
CDR3nt: TGTGCCAGCAGCTTAGTAAGTCAGAGGAATGAGCAGTTCTTC

j_gene: TRBJ1-4
v_gene: TRBV19
d_gene: TRBD1
abundance: -
CDR3aa: CASSDRRDRGSRLFF
CDR3nt: TGTGCCAGTAGTGATCGCCGGGACAGGGGGTCTCGGCTGTTTTTT

j_gene: TRBJ2-2
v_gene: TRBV7-3
d_gene: -
abundance: -
CDR3aa: CASRLGGNTGELFF
CDR3nt: TGTGCCAGCAGACTCGGGGGGAACACCGGGGAGCTGTTTTTT

j_gene: TRBJ2-5
v_gene: TRBV6-1
d_gene: TRBD2
abundance: -
CDR3aa: CASSVWLAAQETQYF
CDR3nt: TGTGCCAGCAGTGTTTGGCTAGCGGCCCAGGAGACCCAGTACTTC

j_gene: TRBJ2-3
v_gene: TRBV5-1
d_gene: -
abundance: -
CDR3aa: CASSLQGTDTQYF
CDR3nt: TGCGCCAGCAGCTTGCAGGGGACAGATACGCAGTATTTT

j_gene: TRBJ2-4
v_gene: TRBV9
d_gene: -
abundance: few
CDR3aa: CASSVGRAPNIQYF
CDR3nt: TGTGCCAGCAGCGTAGGCAGGGCTCCAAACATTCAGTACTTC

j_gene: TRBJ1-5
v_gene: TRBV18
d_gene: TRBD1
abundance: few
CDR3aa: CASSPPPEVQGARTYSNQPQHF
CDR3nt: TGTGCCAGCTCACCGCCCCCGGAGGTGCAGGGGGCCCGTACTTATAGCAATCAGCCCCAGCATTTT

j_gene: TRBJ1-5
v_gene: TRBV7-9
d_gene: TRBD1
abundance: once
CDR3aa: CSSSHWTGAMSQPQHF
CDR3nt: TGTTCCAGCAGCCACTGGACAGGGGCGATGAGTCAGCCCCAGCATTTT

j_gene: TRBJ1-6
v_gene: TRBV5-6
d_gene: -
abundance: -
CDR3aa: CASREQGHDSPLHF
CDR3nt: TGTGCCAGCAGGGAGCAGGGGCATGATTCACCCCTCCACTTT

j_gene: TRBJ1-1
v_gene: TRBV5-1
d_gene: TRBD1
abundance: -
CDR3aa: CASRTGTALMNTEAFF
CDR3nt: TGCGCCAGCCGAACCGGGACAGCTTTAATGAACACTGAAGCTTTCTTT